The 3 T cell receptor beta chains below all came from one sample that was sequenced in a study of T-cell memory formation after mild COVID-19. TCRdb called the 5' RACE reads again in MiXCR, with one record for every CDR3 protein. The table lists roughly 350,000 distinct CDR3 sequences, roughly 21% of them singletons. Sample: PBMCs or a T cell subset sorted from them (not recorded which). The receptors derive from an adult woman who had mild COVID-19 (a few samples of this study predate the infection). Cell type and time point are not known.

Concerning this clonotype itself: Mismatch with germline at one junction end may stem from a read error. This chain connects TRBV5-1 to TRBJ2-2; 8 positions match TRBD2. CDR3 length: 18 amino acids. Germline V gives CDR1 SGHRS, CDR2 YFSETQ. CDR3 amino acids: CASSLTSRSGSRTGELSF. DNA for the CDR3: TGCGCCAGCAGCTTAACTTCTCGGAGCGGGAGTCGCACCGGGGAGCTGTCTTTT.

In this sample, this clonotype turned up a few times. This rearrangement joins TRBV5-1 to TRBJ2-7, with TRBD1 matching over 12 bases. The CDR3 runs 16 residues. J lost 7 bases, V lost 4 bases, and 12 bases had no gene match. Germline CDR1 SGHRS, CDR2 YFSETQ. CDR3 DNA: TGCGCCAGCAGCGCATTCGGGGGACAGGGGGCGAAGGAGCAGTACTTC. It encodes CASSAFGGQGAKEQYF.

The V gene is TRBV6-1, the J gene TRBJ2-1; D possibly corresponds to TRBD1 (5 bases). Germline V gives CDR1 MNHNS, CDR2 SASEGT. Trimming stripped 0 bases from V and 0 bases from J, with 6 bases between. CDR3 length: 15 amino acids. CDR3 protein: CASSEARGSYNEQFF. In DNA form, the CDR3 reads TGTGCCAGCAGTGAAGCTAGGGGCTCCTACAATGAGCAGTTCTTC.